This TCR beta chain was recovered during a study of cytomegalovirus exposure and HLA in healthy donors. Study results and caveats: Equally common other TCR beta chains were less clonally expanded than HLA-associated ones, a later analysis found. In an earlier analysis, about 87% or about 30%: the productive usage of most TCR beta V segments. TCR association rates varied by HLA locus in a later analysis, with DRB1 highest and HLA-C lowest. Reported performance of the classifier showed diagnosis of cytomegalovirus status with high specificity and sensitivity.

The germline V gene encodes CDR1 SGHKS and CDR2 YYEKEE (reference sequence). Trimming left V 0 bases short and J 4 bases short, with 16 bases between. The CDR3 contains 16 residues. Comments on this clone: Its antigen is as yet unknown.

The PCR ran on 60 Vbeta and 13 Jbeta primers. The assay was immunoSEQ multiplex PCR, and TCRdb's table has in-frame clones only and misses some. The listing records approximately 75,000 clones. The genes are TRBV5-5 and TRBJ1-1, with D maybe TRBD1 (6 bases). Sequenced input: PBMCs. The clonotype was recovered from a man aged 35 to 55 in good health and CMV-seronegative. CDR3 bases: TGTGCCAGCAGCTTGGCTATCGGCAGGGGCAGCACTGAAGCTTTCTTT. This codes for CASSLAIGRGSTEAFF.